This T cell receptor beta chain stems from a study of shared clonotypes between healthy human individuals (dated by TCRdb to about 2020). Study-wide context: The cohort included three men and two women between 18 and 49 years of age. For each donor, CD4 naive and CD4 memory were each given three plates, CD8 naive was given two plates, and CD8 memory was given one plate. To estimate repertoire size and how much clonotypes are shared between individuals, the study performed deep sequencing of blood TCR repertoires from about five healthy adults. To increase sequencing depth and limit assay-specific biases, different laboratories used diverse techniques to prepare libraries and sequence TCR repertoires. Each donor's leukapheresis produced roughly between about 0.9 and 9.5 billion PBMCs.

From the cysteine up to the phenylalanine, the CDR3 has a length of 12 residues. The entry retains the CDR3 DNA only, 36 bases that are in frame from base 1. V gives up 6 bases and J gives up 3 bases, and the segment between their germline ends measures 10 bases. Based on the germline V gene, the CDR1 and CDR2 sequences are SQVTM and ANQGSEA. TCR CDR3 regions were amplified from genomic DNA by multiplex PCR using the deep immunoSEQ assay. For each cell subset, the extracted genomic DNA was distributed evenly across all wells of several immunoSEQ 96-well plates, and each plate served as one replicate. For sorted subsets, roughly 200 ng of genomic DNA, equivalent to some 30,000 T cell genomes, went into each replicate PCR. Purified libraries were quantified with a Qubit 3.0 fluorometer, sized on a Bioanalyzer 2100, and re-quantified with the KAPA Library Quantification kit. Each immunoSEQ 96-well plate was sequenced on its own single-read 150-cycle Illumina NextSeq 550 flow cell. Per the original workflow: Because the immunoSEQ output held only junctional sequences and lacked quality scores, the filtering could not match the filtering applied to full-length reads. To assign V/J genes and CDR3, sequences were annotated using PyIR, a Python wrapper for IgBLAST v1.9, with IMGT germline references. Reads with weak V/J assignments (E-value above 1e-6), missing CDR3, stop codons, out-of-frame junctions, or ambiguous translated residues were removed. V3J clonotypes were defined by identical inferred V gene, J gene, and CDR3 amino acid sequence. The percentage overlap between two repertoires was calculated by dividing the number of shared unique clonotypes by the size of the smaller repertoire. Richness of each repertoire was evaluated using RTK rarefaction, the Chao1 estimator, and Recon v2.1 estimates of unobserved clonotypes. OLGA was used to compute generation probabilities for all TCRbeta clonotypes that the gDNA method yielded from a handful of donors. Imported from immuneACCESS, the table was reduced by TCRdb to in-frame sequences with V and J called. These copies leave out some clones; in studies compared against another copy, an unresolved V gene accounts for under half, and the cause of the remainder is not known. The DNA was the basis for D and trimming; V, J and clone size are from that table. This sample lists approximately 2,000,000 clones; 90% to 95% were detected once. The ten largest make up 1.5% to 2% of the sample.

Study-wide conclusions, independent of this receptor: Pairwise subsampling indicated that sequencing depth was expected to affect the degree of clonotype sharing among donors. Sampling was restricted to blood, and TCR repertoires in tissues likely differ from the TCR repertoires found in blood. Clonotypes shared by all four sorted-subset donors showed higher generation probabilities than non-shared clonotypes. The genetic and exposure-history diversity represented was limited by the small number of donors. Roughly 5% of naive CD4, roughly 3.5% of naive CD8, about 2.4% of memory CD4, and about 0.4% of memory CD8 clonotypes were shared across several donors. Rarefaction of sorted-subset datasets indicated incomplete sequencing despite the large sequencing depth. Naive subsets generally had larger estimated clonotype richness than memory subsets did.

CD8 naive samples were obtained by positive selection for CCR7 among CD45RO-negative cells, yielding a CD45RA+CCR7+ population from which TemRA cells were excluded. The donors were healthy, HIV-negative adults who had no recently reported acute infections or vaccinations. Every donor was a Caucasian adult living in Nashville, Tennessee, USA. Blood was obtained by leukapheresis, after which PBMCs were separated by Ficoll-Histopaque density gradient centrifugation and cryopreserved in liquid nitrogen vapor phase. Analytical flow cytometry was used to check the purity and quantity of every magnetically sorted T cell population. Genomic DNA was isolated from each sorted fraction and quantified by UV absorbance on a Nanodrop 2000c. Points on this clone: Its antigen has not been determined. No much larger clonotype is one base removed from it; base qualities were not supplied.

Sequenced input: naive CD8+ T cells from PBMCs. Sample cell subset or site, as interpreted from the label and publication: CD45RA+CCR7+. This receptor was identified in a man in his late teens or twenties in good health. Some clones in this sample may be carry-over from other donors' samples. This chain is built from TRBV29-1 and TRBJ2-3; a weak D assignment points to TRBD2 (5 bases agree). The DNA is TGCAGCGTGGAGGAGGTAACAGATACGCAGTATTTT. This encodes CSVEEVTDTQYF.